This TCR beta chain was retrieved from a study of T cells after posttransplantation cyclophosphamide. General observations from the study: Recipient CMV seropositivity and CMV reactivation strongly tracked TRB clonality. Skin or GI-infiltrating T cells shared few TRB sequences with blood. Later blood repertoires were often dominated by clones from the donor CD8+ memory compartment.

Peripheral blood was collected from the related graft donor on the marrow donation day. This clone was counted once. Its antigen is undetermined. Produced via immunoSEQ multiplex PCR; TCRdb's table is partial and in-frame only. The data show 45,000 to 60,000 clones, roughly 92% seen once. The TCR was taken from a woman between 50 and 59 years old in good health and a related stem cell transplant donor. The sequenced material came from PBMCs.

The CDR3 loop is CASSGSRDRAMNTEAFF. The CDR3 DNA is TGCGCCAGCAGCGGGTCCCGGGACAGGGCGATGAACACTGAAGCTTTCTTT. V usage is TRBV5-1 and J usage is TRBJ1-1; TRBD1 matches at 9 bases. V lost 4 bases, J lost 0 bases, and 10 bases stayed unmatched. This CDR3 has 17 amino acids. CDR1 is SGHRS, CDR2 YFSETQ, per germline.